This TCR beta chain appears in the sequencing data of a study of cytomegalovirus exposure and HLA in healthy donors. With regard to this clone: Its antigen is not identified.

Study-wide results and caveats: TCR beta V- and J-gene trimming, according to a later analysis, was linked to a missense DCLRE1C variant. CMV serostatus was the only recorded immune exposure for donors.

Researchers ran the PCR with 60 Vbeta and 13 Jbeta primers. The protocol was immunoSEQ multiplex PCR, while the TCRdb copy is restricted to in-frame clones and leaves out a portion. The sample has more than 140,000 clones; 60% to 80% are singletons. The CDR3 loop spans 12 amino acids. The V segment lost 4 bases and the J segment 11 bases; nucleotides outside the gene matches: 5. CDR1 SEHNR and CDR2 FQNEAQ come from the germline V gene (reference sequence). The chain has TRBV7-9 and TRBJ2-4; 7 nucleotides align to TRBD2. The source is a man aged 40-49 years in good health and CMV-seronegative. The sample was PBMCs. This CDR3 is CASSSLRGVQYF. The CDR3 region has the DNA TGTGCCAGCAGCTCCCTCCGGGGGGTTCAGTACTTC.